This entry describes one T cell receptor beta chain. Its antigen remains unidentified. MiXCR, run by TCRdb on the RACE reads, gives a single entry per CDR3 protein. The table has tens of thousands of distinct CDR3 sequences, roughly a tenth seen once; the top ten hold less than 2.5%. The source of the sample is a study of human T cells and chemical hapten exposure. About the study: Application of 0.01% DPC to the upper back was done by patch test, with a reading at 6 days. Study outcomes and limitations: PT1 expanded TCR numbers tracked positively with patch test score.

Germline CDR1 and CDR2: MNHEY and SVGEGT. This CDR3 comprises 18 residues. V lost 7 bases to trimming and J lost 0 bases, with 25 bases between them. Time point: patch test 1, 2 weeks after DPC sensitization. Treatment described: therapeutic diphenylcyclopropenone sensitization with weekly scalp DPC. The study drew its donors from alopecia patients who were 18 to 70 years old and suitable for DPC. This specimen consisted of whole blood, obtained in connection with sensitization to the hapten diphenylcyclopropenone (DPC). This sequence was found in a man aged 35-49 years with alopecia areata. Some clones in this sample may be carry-over from other donors' samples. The chain has TRBV6-2 or TRBV6-3 and TRBJ2-7; a weak D match, TRBD2 (5 bases). The CDR3 DNA follows: TGTGCCAGCAATCTCCAACCATGGACTCACTCCATCTCCTACGAGCAGTACTTC. It encodes CASNLQPWTHSISYEQYF.